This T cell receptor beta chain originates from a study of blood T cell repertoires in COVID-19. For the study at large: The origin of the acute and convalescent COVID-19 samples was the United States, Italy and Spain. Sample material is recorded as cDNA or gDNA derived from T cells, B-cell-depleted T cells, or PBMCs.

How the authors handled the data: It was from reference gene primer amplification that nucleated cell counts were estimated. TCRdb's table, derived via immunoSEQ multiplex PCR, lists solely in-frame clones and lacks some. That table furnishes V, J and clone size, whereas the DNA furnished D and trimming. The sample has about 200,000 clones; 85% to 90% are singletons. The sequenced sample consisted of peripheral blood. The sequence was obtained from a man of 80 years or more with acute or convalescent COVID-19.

The CDR3 region has the DNA TGTGCCAGCAGCGGCAGGACAGGGGGTGAGCAGTACGTC. This encodes CASSGRTGGEQYV. This chain uses TRBV7-2 with TRBJ2-7; 10 bases agree with TRBD1. The CDR3 contains 13 residues. The V gene's germline CDR1 is SGHTA and CDR2 FQGNSA. With 5 bases clipped from V and 7 bases from J, the junction kept 5 bases outside the gene matches.